This paragraph reports one T cell receptor (beta chain). CDR1 is SGHAT and CDR2 is FQNNGV in the germline V gene. The CDR3 length is 14 residues. With V trimmed by 3 bases and J by 6 bases, 6 bases remained unmatched. In Seattle, patients joined the study during active infection and were tracked longitudinally. Per the original data handling: Reference gene primer amplification gave nucleated cell count estimates. TCRdb's table, derived via immunoSEQ multiplex PCR, lists solely in-frame clones and lacks some. V and J calls and clone size are as listed in that table; D and trimming were resolved from the DNA. The data contain 250,000 to 400,000 clones, 85% to 90% of them singletons. The data stem from a study of blood T cell repertoires in COVID-19. Across the whole study: Sites in the United States, Italy and Spain provided acute and convalescent COVID-19 samples. In each case, the material was cDNA or gDNA derived from T cells, B-cell-depleted T cells, or PBMCs.

The chain is built from TRBV11-2 and TRBJ2-3; 7 positions match TRBD2. The sequenced sample consisted of peripheral blood. This clonotype was obtained from a woman between 25 and 40 years old with COVID-19, enrolled during active disease. The CDR3 DNA is TGTGCCAGCAGCTTCGGGAGGAGTGAGGATACGCAGTATTTT. It yields the protein CASSFGRSEDTQYF.